Below are 31 T cell receptor beta chains sequenced from a single sample in a study of cytomegalovirus exposure and HLA in healthy donors. The PCR contained 60 Vbeta and 13 Jbeta primers. The method was immunoSEQ multiplex PCR; TCRdb's version includes in-frame clones alone and lacks a portion of them. The sample contains about 190,000 clones, just under 75% of which appear only once. Source material: PBMCs. These receptor sequences come from a woman in her 30s in good health and CMV-seropositive.

The chain uses TRBV25-1 and TRBJ1-5; D is possibly TRBD1 (5 bases). The V and J ends lost 2 bases and 1 base respectively, with 15 bases between them. Germline-derived CDR1 and CDR2 are MGHDK and SYGVNS. The CDR3 has 17 amino acids. The CDR3 sequence is CASSENKAGVSNQPQHF. The CDR3 coding sequence is TGTGCCAGCAGTGAAAACAAGGCGGGGGTAAGCAATCAGCCCCAGCATTTT.

The chain uses TRBV19 and TRBJ1-4; 7 bases line up with TRBD1. J gave up 5 bases and V 3 bases, and 6 bases lay outside the gene matches. Per germline, CDR1 LNHDA and CDR2 SQIVND (reference sequence). The CDR3 is 15 amino acids. The CDR3, as DNA: TGTGCCAGTAGTATTGGAGGGGGCGCAAATGAAAAACTGTTTTTT. Its protein product is CASSIGGGANEKLFF.

The rearrangement joins TRBV2 to TRBJ1-5; D call uncertain. Germline-derived CDR1 and CDR2 are SNHLY and FYNNEI. V dropped 0 bases and J dropped 4 bases, with 7 bases sitting between them. The CDR3 sequence is 14 residues long. The CDR3, as DNA: TGTGCCAGCAGTGAAGCGAGAGGGAATCAGCCCCAGCATTTT. It yields the protein CASSEARGNQPQHF.

This chain connects TRBV7-2 to TRBJ1-2, with a weak D call TRBD1 (5 bases). CDR1 and CDR2 (germline): SGHTA, FQGNSA. With 5 bases removed from V and 5 bases from J, the gap between germline ends came to 21 bases. This CDR3 comprises 16 residues. The DNA of the CDR3 is TGTGCCAGCAGCCTCCGCGGGGCGGAAGTACGGTATGGCTACACCTTC. Translation: CASSLRGAEVRYGYTF.

This chain joins TRBV28 and TRBJ1-5, with D unresolved. The CDR3 totals 13 residues. The germline V gene has CDR1 MDHEN and CDR2 SYDVKM. The V end was cut by 7 bases, the J end by 1 base, with 8 bases between. In DNA, the CDR3 is TGTGCCAGCACCCCGGGGAGCAATCAGCCCCAGCATTTT. It translates to CASTPGSNQPQHF.

This clone was observed a single time. This sequence joins TRBV5-1 and TRBJ2-7; 11 bases align to TRBD1. The V and J ends lost 3 bases and 3 bases, in that order; junction bases with no gene match: 2. The germline V gene encodes CDR1 SGHRS and CDR2 YFSETQ. The CDR3 spans 14 residues. CDR3 sequence (DNA): TGCGCCAGCAGCTCGGGACAGGGGGGCTACGAGCAGTACTTC. Its protein is CASSSGQGGYEQYF. Using reference TRBV5-1 and TRBJ2-7 for the parts outside the CDR3, the full variable domain is KAGVTQTPRYLIKTRGQQVTLSCSPISGHRSVSWYQQTPGQGLQFLFEYFSETQRNKGNFPGRFSGRQFSNSRSEMNVSTLELGDSALYLCASSSGQGGYEQYFGPGTRLTVT.

V gene TRBV4-2 combines with J gene TRBJ2-7; possibly TRBD2 for D (5 bases). Germline V gene lookup returns CDR1 LGHNA and CDR2 YNFKEQ. The CDR3 consists of 14 residues. V gave up 1 base and J gave up 5 bases, with 12 bases separating them. CDR3 sequence (DNA): TGTGCCAGCAGCCAAGGCGCTAGCCCGCACGAGCAGTACTTC. This gives the protein CASSQGASPHEQYF.

The chain has TRBV5-8 and TRBJ2-3, with 7 bases identical to TRBD1. V was clipped by 3 bases and J by 6 bases; unmatched bases: 13. Germline CDR1 SGHTS, CDR2 YDEGEE. The CDR3 contains 16 residues. Here the CDR3 reads CASSSPWNRGSDTQYF. The CDR3 DNA follows: TGTGCCAGCAGCTCCCCGTGGAACAGGGGCAGTGATACGCAGTATTTT.

The V and J genes are TRBV25-1 and TRBJ1-6, with D unresolved. The V end lost 5 bases, the J end lost 9 bases, and 14 bases lay between the germline ends. This CDR3 has 14 amino acids. Germline CDR1 MGHDK, CDR2 SYGVNS. In DNA, the CDR3 is TGTGCCAGCAGTCCCGGAGGAGTGGTTTCACCCCTCCACTTT. Protein product: CASSPGGVVSPLHF. Full variable domain (rest looked up from reference TRBV25-1 and TRBJ1-6): EADIYQTPRYLVIGTGKKITLECSQTMGHDKMYWYQQDPGMELHLIHYSYGVNSTEKGDLSSESTVSRIRTEHFPLTLESARPSHTSQYLCASSPGGVVSPLHFGNGTRLTVT.

The CDR3 loop is CASSLKGQRHGYTF. CDR3 coding DNA: TGTGCCAGCAGTTTAAAGGGACAGAGGCATGGCTACACCTTC. This chain uses TRBV28 with TRBJ1-2, with 7 bases aligning to TRBD1. The germline CDR1 and CDR2 sequences are MDHEN and SYDVKM. This CDR3 has 14 amino acids. Trimming took 2 bases from V and 6 from J; bases not matched to a gene: 6.

The CDR3: CASSSGTSGKETQYF. CDR3 coding DNA: TGCGCCAGCAGCTCCGGGACTAGCGGGAAAGAGACCCAGTACTTC. The V gene is TRBV5-1, the J gene TRBJ2-5; 13 bases match TRBD2. Germline values: CDR1 SGHRS, CDR2 YFSETQ. The CDR3 runs to 15 residues. V lost 3 bases to trimming and J lost 3 bases; unmatched junction nucleotides: 2.

V gene TRBV7-8 combines with J gene TRBJ2-7, with D perhaps TRBD2 (6 bases). Trimming left V 6 bases short and J 7 bases short, with 13 bases between. The CDR3 is 12 residues long. The germline V gene has CDR1 SGHVS and CDR2 FQNEAQ. CDR3 sequence (DNA): TGTGCCAGCAGGGGGACTCCCGGGGAGCAGTACTTC. Its translation is CASRGTPGEQYF.

This clone appeared a few times. This CDR3 is also generated by other DNA sequences in the sample. The chain combines TRBV6-4 with TRBJ2-3; 12 bases are shared with TRBD2. Germline assignment: CDR1 MRHNA and CDR2 SNTAGT. With V trimmed by 2 bases and J by 3 bases, 3 bases remained unmatched. The CDR3 contains 16 residues. Written as DNA, the CDR3 is TGTGCCAGCAGTGACCTAGCGGGAGGGAGTACAGATACGCAGTATTTT. Protein sequence: CASSDLAGGSTDTQYF.

The chain uses TRBV7-6 and TRBJ2-1; perhaps TRBD1 as D (5 bases). Per germline, CDR1 SGHVS and CDR2 FNYEAQ. The ends were cut back, 0 bases at V and 0 bases at J, with 15 bases in the middle. The CDR3 is made up of 18 amino acids. CDR3 sequence (DNA): TGTGCCAGCAGCTTAGCGTCCACAGGCTCGAGCTCCTACAATGAGCAGTTCTTC. Translating gives CASSLASTGSSSYNEQFF.

The chain carries TRBV4-1 and TRBJ2-1, with D possibly matching TRBD2 (6 bases). The germline V gene has CDR1 MGHRA and CDR2 YSYEKL. With 1 base removed from V and 6 bases from J, the gap between germline ends came to 16 bases. The CDR3 is 16 residues long. CDR3: CASSQGSGRTFNEQFF. CDR3 in DNA: TGCGCCAGCAGCCAAGGAAGTGGGAGGACATTCAATGAGCAGTTCTTC.

This sequence joins TRBV27 and TRBJ2-3; possibly TRBD2 for D (6 bases). The V gene lost 8 bases and the J gene lost 4 bases, with 13 bases spanning the gap. CDR3 length: 13 residues. Germline V gene lookup returns CDR1 MNHEY and CDR2 SMNVEV (reference sequence). In nucleotides, the CDR3 is TGTGCCAGCCGGGACTTAGGAGCAGATACGCAGTATTTT. Protein sequence: CASRDLGADTQYF.

The rearrangement joins TRBV6-5 to TRBJ1-5; TRBD1 agrees at 9 bases. The CDR3 consists of 15 residues. V shed 6 bases and J 0 bases; nucleotides not matched to a gene: 3. The germline CDR1 and CDR2 sequences are MNHEY and SVGAGI. The CDR3 nucleotides read TGTGCCAGCAGCCGGGACAGGGATAGCAATCAGCCCCAGCATTTT. Its protein is CASSRDRDSNQPQHF.

V is TRBV5-1 and J is TRBJ1-1; 8 nucleotides line up with TRBD1. Trimming took 2 bases from V and 1 from J; bases not matched to a gene: 4. This CDR3 spans 15 amino acids. Germline V lookup: CDR1 SGHRS, CDR2 YFSETQ. The CDR3 DNA reads TGCGCCAGCAGCTTCGGGGGACAGGCGAACACTGAAGCTTTCTTT. It specifies CASSFGGQANTEAFF. The full variable domain, in which reference TRBV5-1 and TRBJ1-1 provide the parts outside the CDR3, is KAGVTQTPRYLIKTRGQQVTLSCSPISGHRSVSWYQQTPGQGLQFLFEYFSETQRNKGNFPGRFSGRQFSNSRSEMNVSTLELGDSALYLCASSFGGQANTEAFFGQGTRLTVV.

The chain combines TRBV5-6 with TRBJ2-5, with a possible D match to TRBD2 (7 bases). There are 15 residues in the CDR3. Trimming left V 0 bases short and J 2 bases short, with 11 bases between. The germline CDR1 and CDR2 sequences are SGHDT and YYEEEE. As DNA, the CDR3 is TGTGCCAGCAGCTTGGAACAGGGAGGGCAAGAGACCCAGTACTTC. This sequence encodes CASSLEQGGQETQYF.

The rearrangement uses TRBV28 and TRBJ2-1; TRBD2 is a possible D gene (5 bases). Germline loops: CDR1 MDHEN, CDR2 SYDVKM. Trimming took off 6 bases at V and 8 bases at J, with 8 bases between the two ends. The CDR3 sequence is 11 residues long. DNA for the CDR3: TGTGCCAGCAGACTAGTTCATGAGCAGTTCTTC. Its translation is CASRLVHEQFF.

The genes are TRBV6-1 and TRBJ2-7, with D possibly TRBD1 on 6 matching bases. CDR1 is MNHNS, CDR2 SASEGT, per germline. The ends were cut back, 5 bases at V and 2 bases at J, with 13 bases in the middle. The CDR3 has 14 residues. In nucleotides, the CDR3 is TGTGCCAGCAGTTCCCGGGACACCCCCTACGAGCAGTACTTC. The encoded protein is CASSSRDTPYEQYF.

The rearrangement uses TRBV27 and TRBJ1-5, with 10 bases lining up with TRBD1. V lost 8 bases to trimming and J lost 6 bases; unmatched junction nucleotides: 7. Per the germline V gene, CDR1 is MNHEY and CDR2 is SMNVEV (reference sequence). The CDR3 is 14 residues long. CDR3 sequence (DNA): TGTGCCAGCTCGGGACAGGGGAGAACTCAGCCCCAGCATTTT. Translating it yields CASSGQGRTQPQHF.

The CDR3 coding sequence is TGTGCCAGCTCACCACCGAGGCTACCCCCAGGGTGGGGCTACACCTTC. Protein sequence: CASSPPRLPPGWGYTF. V and J are TRBV18 and TRBJ1-2; a weak D match, TRBD1 (5 bases). This CDR3 comprises 16 residues. V was trimmed by 0 bases and J by 8 bases, leaving 19 bases between them. The germline CDR1 and CDR2 sequences are KGHSH and LQKENI.

The chain is built from TRBV4-1 and TRBJ1-5; D gene uncertain. The CDR3 totals 17 residues. CDR1 and CDR2 (germline): MGHRA, YSYEKL. V lost 0 bases and J lost 4, with 16 bases in between. The CDR3 sequence is CASSQEGISQNNQPQHF. The CDR3 DNA is TGCGCCAGCAGCCAAGAGGGCATATCGCAGAATAATCAGCCCCAGCATTTT.

The chain employs TRBV12-5 and TRBJ2-3; 11 positions match TRBD2. The CDR3 is made up of 14 amino acids. Trimming took 5 bases from V and 4 from J; bases not matched to a gene: 2. Germline V CDR1 and CDR2: LGHNT, FRNRAP. This CDR3 is CASGLAGGPDTQYF. As DNA, the CDR3 is TGTGCTAGTGGTCTAGCGGGAGGTCCAGATACGCAGTATTTT.

V gene TRBV7-9 combines with J gene TRBJ2-2; TRBD2 agrees at 14 bases. This CDR3 is 18 amino acids long. The J segment lost 0 bases and the V segment lost 6 bases, leaving 6 bases of the junction unmatched. The germline V gene encodes CDR1 SEHNR and CDR2 FQNEAQ (reference sequence). CDR3 amino acids: CASREGLAGVANTGELFF. CDR3 coding DNA: TGTGCCAGCAGAGAGGGACTAGCGGGAGTTGCGAACACCGGGGAGCTGTTTTTT.

This clone was counted only a few times. V gene TRBV14 combines with J gene TRBJ1-1; 8 bases map to TRBD1. Trimming took 6 bases from V and 1 from J; bases not matched to a gene: 4. Per the germline V gene, CDR1 is SGHDN and CDR2 is FVKESK. The CDR3 is made up of 14 amino acids. The CDR3 sequence: CASRPGTGNTEAFF. The CDR3 nucleotides are TGTGCCAGCAGGCCCGGGACAGGGAACACTGAAGCTTTCTTT.

The chain carries TRBV5-1 and TRBJ1-5; 7 bases are a match to TRBD1. Germline V gene sequence: CDR1 SGHRS, CDR2 YFSETQ. The J segment lost 4 bases and the V segment lost 4 bases, leaving 8 bases of the junction unmatched. The CDR3 totals 15 residues. CDR3 region: CASSAGTDFNQPQHF. DNA of the CDR3: TGCGCCAGCAGCGCCGGGACAGACTTTAATCAGCCCCAGCATTTT.

This chain uses TRBV6-4 with TRBJ2-7, with D tentatively TRBD1 (6 bases). The CDR3 has 13 amino acids. V was cut by 3 bases and J by 6 bases, with 12 bases left in between. Germline V gene sequence: CDR1 MRHNA, CDR2 SNTAGT. The CDR3 nucleotides are TGTGCCAGCAGTGATCGTTCAGGGGCCGAGCAGTACTTC. Amino acids: CASSDRSGAEQYF.

V usage is TRBV7-9 and J usage is TRBJ2-7; D not resolved. V was clipped by 4 bases and J by 0 bases, with 13 bases between them. This CDR3 has 15 residues. Looked up from germline, CDR1 is SEHNR and CDR2 is FQNEAQ (reference sequence). This chain's CDR3 is CASSSPAQISYEQYF. DNA of the CDR3: TGTGCCAGCAGCTCCCCGGCACAGATCTCCTACGAGCAGTACTTC.

This chain connects TRBV5-8 to TRBJ1-1; D uncertain. This CDR3 contains 12 residues. CDR1 and CDR2 (germline): SGHTS, YDEGEE. Trimming removed 0 bases at V and 4 bases at J, with 4 bases between. As DNA, the CDR3 is TGTGCCAGCAGCTTGGGGGCCACTGAAGCTTTCTTT. This encodes CASSLGATEAFF.